This T cell receptor beta chain stems from a study of blood T cell repertoires in COVID-19. Background on the study: T cells, B-cell-depleted T cells, or PBMCs supplied cDNA or gDNA.

The germline gives CDR1 MNHNY, CDR2 SVGAGI (reference sequence). Trimming took 5 bases from V and 2 from J, leaving 15 bases between them. The CDR3 contains 15 residues. This clone was counted once. Only in-frame clones appear in the TCRdb table, and some are missing; sequencing was by immunoSEQ multiplex PCR. The data contain approximately 44,000 clones, around 88% of them singletons. The sequenced sample consisted of peripheral blood. This receptor was obtained from a human donor in a cohort sampled during active COVID-19. The gene calls are TRBV6-6 and TRBJ2-5; the D gene is possibly TRBD2 (5 bases). CDR3 sequence: CASSPPLGRQETQYF. CDR3 nucleotides: TGTGCCAGCAGTCCGCCTCTAGGGAGACAAGAGACCCAGTACTTC.